The rows below give T cell receptor beta chains drawn from one sample of a study of blood T cell repertoires in COVID-19. Data came from immunoSEQ multiplex PCR; TCRdb stores just in-frame clones and leaves some out. The table includes 130,000 to 150,000 clones, roughly 84% detected once. The sequencing sample was made of PBMCs or T cells enriched from blood (not recorded which). The receptors shown here come from a woman aged 50 to 65 who had been exposed to COVID-19. CDR3s include the opening cysteine and the closing phenylalanine or tryptophan. A D gene is named only where the DNA matches it firmly. Clone size, where shown, is once, few, many, or a class for clones that have expanded.

CDR3aa: CASSQVSYEQYF; CDR3nt: TGCGCCAGCAGCCAGGTCTCCTACGAGCAGTACTTC; d_gene: .; j_gene: TRBJ2-7; abundance: .; v_gene: TRBV5-1
CDR3aa: CASSLAGFLYEQYF; CDR3nt: TGCGCCAGCAGCTTGGCAGGGTTCCTCTACGAGCAGTACTTC; d_gene: .; j_gene: TRBJ2-7; abundance: .; v_gene: TRBV5-1
CDR3aa: CAISLDSDTEAFF; CDR3nt: TGTGCCATCAGCCTGGACAGTGACACTGAAGCTTTCTTT; d_gene: .; j_gene: TRBJ1-1; abundance: .; v_gene: TRBV10-3
CDR3aa: CASSLVGVGYEQYF; CDR3nt: TGTGCCAGCAGCTTGGTAGGGGTGGGCTACGAGCAGTACTTC; d_gene: .; j_gene: TRBJ2-7; abundance: many; v_gene: TRBV5-6
CDR3aa: CASSLVGNYGYTF; CDR3nt: TGTGCCAGCAGCTTAGTCGGTAACTATGGCTACACCTTC; d_gene: .; j_gene: TRBJ1-2; abundance: .; v_gene: TRBV7-9
CDR3aa: CSAGSAGGYTF; CDR3nt: TGCAGTGCCGGCTCCGCGGGGGGCTACACCTTC; d_gene: .; j_gene: TRBJ1-2; abundance: .; v_gene: TRBV29-1
CDR3aa: CASSQASRGQFRETQYF; CDR3nt: TGTGCCAGCAGCCAAGCTAGCAGGGGGCAATTTCGAGAGACCCAGTACTTC; d_gene: TRBD1; j_gene: TRBJ2-5; abundance: .; v_gene: TRBV3-1/TRBV3-2
CDR3aa: CASSLDGRGATNEKLFF; CDR3nt: TGTGCCAGCAGCTTGGATGGCAGGGGTGCAACTAATGAAAAACTGTTTTTT; d_gene: .; j_gene: TRBJ1-4; abundance: .; v_gene: TRBV5-6
CDR3aa: CASSQGAGSYGYTF; CDR3nt: TGCGCCAGCAGCCAAGGGGCCGGGAGTTATGGCTACACCTTC; d_gene: .; j_gene: TRBJ1-2; abundance: .; v_gene: TRBV4-1
CDR3aa: CASSQVAGYEQYF; CDR3nt: TGTGCCAGCAGCCAAGTGGCGGGCTACGAGCAGTACTTC; d_gene: .; j_gene: TRBJ2-7; abundance: many; v_gene: TRBV3-1/TRBV3-2
CDR3aa: CASSTDTTGNEQYF; CDR3nt: TGTGCCAGCAGCACGGACACGACAGGCAACGAGCAGTACTTC; d_gene: .; j_gene: TRBJ2-7; abundance: .; v_gene: TRBV5-4
CDR3aa: CASSPTGIYEQYF; CDR3nt: TGTGCCAGCAGTCCGACAGGGATATACGAGCAGTACTTC; d_gene: TRBD1; j_gene: TRBJ2-7; abundance: .; v_gene: TRBV6-5
CDR3aa: CASSYGVGSYEQYF; CDR3nt: TGTGCCAGCAGTTATGGAGTGGGCTCCTACGAGCAGTACTTC; d_gene: .; j_gene: TRBJ2-7; abundance: .; v_gene: TRBV6-2/TRBV6-3
CDR3aa: CASSSTGGADGYTF; CDR3nt: TGTGCCAGCAGCTCTACAGGGGGCGCCGATGGCTACACCTTC; d_gene: TRBD1; j_gene: TRBJ1-2; abundance: .; v_gene: TRBV7-3
CDR3aa: CASSVARGGDGSPLHF; CDR3nt: TGTGCCAGCAGCGTAGCTAGAGGAGGGGATGGCTCACCCCTCCACTTT; d_gene: .; j_gene: TRBJ1-6; abundance: few; v_gene: TRBV9
CDR3aa: CASSQPPGTGGLISGEKLFF; CDR3nt: TGTGCCAGCAGCCAACCCCCGGGAACAGGGGGCTTGATCTCGGGTGAAAAACTGTTTTTT; d_gene: TRBD1; j_gene: TRBJ1-4; abundance: few; v_gene: TRBV4-2
CDR3aa: CASSYDIAEAFF; CDR3nt: TGTGCCAGCAGTTACGATATAGCCGAAGCTTTCTTT; d_gene: .; j_gene: TRBJ1-1; abundance: .; v_gene: TRBV6-2/TRBV6-3
CDR3aa: CASSQVRSGEETQYF; CDR3nt: TGTGCCAGCAGCCAAGTGAGGTCAGGGGAAGAGACCCAGTACTTC; d_gene: .; j_gene: TRBJ2-5; abundance: .; v_gene: TRBV14
CDR3aa: CASSEASGGAGELFF; CDR3nt: TGTGCCAGCAGTGAAGCCAGCGGGGGGGCCGGGGAGCTGTTTTTT; d_gene: TRBD2; j_gene: TRBJ2-2; abundance: .; v_gene: TRBV2
CDR3aa: CASRELGTGRYGYTF; CDR3nt: TGTGCCAGCAGAGAACTCGGGACAGGGAGGTATGGCTACACCTTC; d_gene: TRBD1; j_gene: TRBJ1-2; abundance: .; v_gene: TRBV27
CDR3aa: CASSLGQGRSPLHF; CDR3nt: TGTGCCAGCAGCCTCGGACAGGGTCGCTCACCCCTCCACTTT; d_gene: TRBD1; j_gene: TRBJ1-6; abundance: .; v_gene: TRBV3-1/TRBV3-2
CDR3aa: CASSLGSSRQVSTEAFF; CDR3nt: TGTGCCAGCAGCCTGGGGTCTTCGCGCCAGGTGAGCACTGAAGCTTTCTTT; d_gene: .; j_gene: TRBJ1-1; abundance: once; v_gene: TRBV5-6
CDR3aa: CASSLGSRGDNEQFF; CDR3nt: TGTGCCAGCAGCTTAGGATCCCGGGGGGACAATGAGCAGTTCTTC; d_gene: TRBD2; j_gene: TRBJ2-1; abundance: .; v_gene: TRBV11-3
CDR3aa: CASSSAGLAGNEQFF; CDR3nt: TGTGCCAGCAGCTCTGCGGGACTAGCCGGGAATGAGCAGTTCTTC; d_gene: TRBD2; j_gene: TRBJ2-1; abundance: few; v_gene: TRBV5-4
CDR3aa: CASTWTDGNTEAFF; CDR3nt: TGTGCCAGCACCTGGACAGATGGAAACACTGAAGCTTTCTTT; d_gene: .; j_gene: TRBJ1-1; abundance: .; v_gene: TRBV2
CDR3aa: CASSPDRNYGYTF; CDR3nt: TGCGCCAGCAGCCCGGACAGGAACTATGGCTACACCTTC; d_gene: TRBD1; j_gene: TRBJ1-2; abundance: .; v_gene: TRBV4-3
CDR3aa: CASSLFRGTHTEAFF; CDR3nt: TGTGCCAGCAGCCTCTTCAGGGGAACACACACTGAAGCTTTCTTT; d_gene: .; j_gene: TRBJ1-1; abundance: medium-sized; v_gene: TRBV4-2
CDR3aa: CSVESGYNTEAFF; CDR3nt: TGCAGCGTTGAGTCCGGGTATAACACTGAAGCTTTCTTT; d_gene: .; j_gene: TRBJ1-1; abundance: .; v_gene: TRBV29-1
CDR3aa: CATAGGSLAKNIQYF; CDR3nt: TGTGCCACCGCGGGAGGGAGTCTAGCCAAAAACATTCAGTACTTC; d_gene: TRBD2; j_gene: TRBJ2-4; abundance: .; v_gene: TRBV10-3
CDR3aa: CASSFRAPSSYNEQFF; CDR3nt: TGTGCCAGCAGCTTCAGGGCACCGAGCTCCTACAATGAGCAGTTCTTC; d_gene: .; j_gene: TRBJ2-1; abundance: .; v_gene: TRBV7-2
CDR3aa: CASSLQGRTEKLFF; CDR3nt: TGTGCCAGCAGCTTGCAGGGGCGGACTGAAAAACTGTTTTTT; d_gene: .; j_gene: TRBJ1-4; abundance: .; v_gene: TRBV7-9
CDR3aa: CASSLVGTSIDEQFF; CDR3nt: TGTGCCAGCAGCTTAGTTGGGACTAGCATCGATGAGCAGTTCTTC; d_gene: TRBD2; j_gene: TRBJ2-1; abundance: .; v_gene: TRBV7-9
CDR3aa: CASRPPGTSFREQFF; CDR3nt: TGCGCCAGCAGGCCGCCCGGGACTAGCTTCCGTGAGCAGTTCTTC; d_gene: TRBD2; j_gene: TRBJ2-1; abundance: .; v_gene: TRBV5-1
CDR3aa: CASTGTAPTF; CDR3nt: TGTGCCAGTACAGGGACAGCGCCTACCTTC; d_gene: TRBD1; j_gene: TRBJ1-2; abundance: .; v_gene: TRBV19
CDR3aa: CASSRLNNYGYTF; CDR3nt: TGTGCCAGCAGCAGACTGAATAACTATGGCTACACCTTC; d_gene: .; j_gene: TRBJ1-2; abundance: .; v_gene: TRBV7-9
CDR3aa: CASSRGGAYEQYF; CDR3nt: TGTGCCAGCAGCCGGGGCGGAGCCTACGAGCAGTACTTC; d_gene: .; j_gene: TRBJ2-7; abundance: .; v_gene: TRBV3-1/TRBV3-2
CDR3aa: CATSGGWGYTF; CDR3nt: TGTGCCACCTCAGGGGGGTGGGGCTACACCTTC; d_gene: TRBD1; j_gene: TRBJ1-2; abundance: .; v_gene: TRBV5-4
CDR3aa: CASSWGGAGANEQYF; CDR3nt: TGTGCCAGTAGTTGGGGTGGGGCAGGGGCGAACGAGCAGTACTTC; d_gene: .; j_gene: TRBJ2-7; abundance: .; v_gene: TRBV19
CDR3aa: CASSADARQGGFNEQFF; CDR3nt: TGTGCCAGCAGCGCTGATGCTCGACAGGGGGGGTTCAATGAGCAGTTCTTC; d_gene: TRBD1; j_gene: TRBJ2-1; abundance: .; v_gene: TRBV9